A single sample gave rise to the 7 T cell receptor beta chains below, sequenced in a study of blood T cells in healthy people across ages. The authors ran a second PCR of roughly 7 to 11 cycles using a sample-barcoded 5' primer and a J-beta primer mix. MiXCR, run by TCRdb on the 5' RACE reads, gives a single entry per CDR3 protein. This repertoire shows some 1,000,000 distinct CDR3 sequences, under 30% found once; its top ten account for around 0.75%. These sequences were also reported in another study, on T cells of mothers and their children.

The sample consisted of blood. All receptors derive from a girl aged 2-9 years in good health.

This clonotype was counted a few times. The chain carries TRBV20-1 and TRBJ2-5, with a tentative D call TRBD1 (5 bases). V was cut by 7 bases and J by 2 bases, with 20 bases left in between. The CDR3 extends over 15 amino acids. Germline lookup yields CDR1 DFQATT and CDR2 SNEGSKA (reference sequence). CDR3 coding DNA: TGCAGTGGTACCGGTCTTGCGGACATACAAGAGACCCAGTACTTC. It is translated as CSGTGLADIQETQYF.

This clonotype was observed a handful of times. The CDR3 loop is CAIRRGEVDEKLFF. CDR3 coding DNA: TGTGCCATCAGGAGGGGGGAAGTGGATGAAAAACTGTTTTTT. The J gene is TRBJ1-4, the V gene TRBV10-3, with D tentatively TRBD1 (6 bases). CDR3 length: 14 amino acids. The germline gives CDR1 ENHRY, CDR2 SYGVKD. Trimming took 6 bases from V and 6 from J, leaving 14 bases between them.

This clonotype came up a few times. The chain is built from TRBV12-3 or TRBV12-4 and TRBJ2-6; TRBD1 aligns across 8 bases. The CDR3 runs to 18 residues. V gave up 6 bases and J gave up 0 bases; unmatched junction bases: 10. The CDR3 bases are TGTGCCAGCAGCTCCCAGGACAGGGCAAGCTCTGGGGCCAACGTCCTGACTTTC. Translated, it gives CASSSQDRASSGANVLTF.

This clonotype came up a few times. The rearrangement joins TRBV2 to TRBJ2-7; D is unresolved. The germline gives CDR1 SNHLY, CDR2 FYNNEI. The V gene lost 6 bases and the J gene lost 2 bases, with 17 bases spanning the gap. The CDR3 is 15 residues long. CDR3 protein: CASRNLNVYAYEQYF. CDR3 nucleotide sequence: TGTGCCAGCAGAAATTTAAATGTCTACGCCTACGAGCAGTACTTC.

V usage is TRBV7-8 and J usage is TRBJ2-7, with D unresolved. Trimming removed 6 bases at V and 2 bases at J, with 11 bases between. Looked up from germline, CDR1 is SGHVS and CDR2 is FQNEAQ. The CDR3 runs 13 residues. The chain's CDR3 is CASRERSAYEQYF. The CDR3 DNA sequence: TGTGCCAGCAGGGAAAGGTCCGCCTACGAGCAGTACTTC.

The chain employs TRBV12-3 or TRBV12-4 and TRBJ1-4; 9 nucleotides agree with TRBD1. The CDR3 is 15 residues long. Trimming took 5 bases from V and 8 from J; bases not matched to a gene: 9. The CDR3: CASSQPDRGEEKLFF. The CDR3 nucleotides are TGTGCCAGCAGTCAACCCGACAGGGGGGAGGAAAAACTGTTTTTT.

V gene TRBV2 combines with J gene TRBJ1-3; tentative D call: TRBD1 (6 bases). Trimming shortened V by 8 bases and J by 7 bases, and 18 bases separated the two germline ends. CDR3 size: 14 residues. The V gene's germline CDR1 is SNHLY and CDR2 FYNNEI. This chain's CDR3 is CASGGTLGINTIYF. In DNA, the CDR3 is TGTGCCAGCGGGGGCACCCTCGGGATCAACACCATATATTTT.